A selection of T cell receptor beta chains follows, all from one sample in a study of identifying expanded T cells in peripheral blood. Sequencing was performed with immunoSEQ multiplex PCR; in TCRdb, only in-frame clones are kept and a portion is missing. The sample carries 100,000 or so clones, approximately 90% recorded once. Sequenced material: blood. The receptor set was obtained from a person aged 18 to 70 in good health. Each CDR3 is given with its conserved first and last residue. A D gene is named only where the DNA matches it firmly. Part of the rows lack a size; the others show once, few, many or a class for expanded clones.

d_call: NA; j_call: TRBJ2-3; clone_size: NA; v_call: TRBV7-8; cdr3_aa: CASSLVGGPPDTQYF; cdr3_nt: TGTGCCAGCAGCTTGGTGGGGGGGCCGCCAGATACGCAGTATTTT
d_call: TRBD1; j_call: TRBJ1-4; clone_size: once; v_call: TRBV6-5; cdr3_aa: CASSYSGNRGEKLFF; cdr3_nt: TGTGCCAGCAGTTACTCGGGGAACAGGGGCGAAAAACTGTTTTTT
d_call: TRBD1; j_call: TRBJ1-1; clone_size: NA; v_call: TRBV27; cdr3_aa: CASTNRGYVTPNTEAFF; cdr3_nt: TGTGCCAGCACAAACAGGGGATACGTTACCCCGAACACTGAAGCTTTCTTT
d_call: NA; j_call: TRBJ1-2; clone_size: NA; v_call: TRBV6-5; cdr3_aa: CASLPGGRAFYGYTF; cdr3_nt: TGTGCCAGCTTACCTGGGGGCAGAGCTTTCTATGGCTACACCTTC
d_call: TRBD2; j_call: TRBJ2-7; clone_size: NA; v_call: TRBV28; cdr3_aa: CASSLTSGTYEQYF; cdr3_nt: TGTGCCAGCAGTCTGACTAGCGGTACCTACGAGCAGTACTTC
d_call: NA; j_call: TRBJ1-2; clone_size: NA; v_call: TRBV5-5; cdr3_aa: CASSLAGRGYYGYTF; cdr3_nt: TGTGCCAGCAGCTTGGCAGGCAGGGGATACTATGGCTACACCTTC
d_call: TRBD1; j_call: TRBJ1-5; clone_size: NA; v_call: TRBV19; cdr3_aa: CASSITWTGRQPQHF; cdr3_nt: TGTGCCAGTAGTATAACCTGGACAGGCAGGCAGCCCCAGCATTTT
d_call: NA; j_call: TRBJ2-7; clone_size: NA; v_call: TRBV5-1; cdr3_aa: CASSFSGADFYEQYF; cdr3_nt: TGCGCCAGCAGCTTTTCAGGGGCCGACTTCTACGAGCAGTACTTC
d_call: NA; j_call: TRBJ1-2; clone_size: NA; v_call: TRBV19; cdr3_aa: CASSPTGPYGYTF; cdr3_nt: TGTGCCAGTAGCCCGACAGGACCCTATGGCTACACCTTC
d_call: TRBD1; j_call: TRBJ2-3; clone_size: NA; v_call: TRBV12-5; cdr3_aa: CASGFLNAYGQGRADTQYF; cdr3_nt: TGTGCTAGTGGTTTTCTGAACGCATATGGACAGGGGAGGGCAGATACGCAGTATTTT
d_call: TRBD2; j_call: TRBJ2-5; clone_size: NA; v_call: TRBV2; cdr3_aa: CASSLLAAKETQYF; cdr3_nt: TGTGCCAGCAGTCTACTAGCGGCTAAAGAGACCCAGTACTTC
d_call: TRBD1; j_call: TRBJ1-1; clone_size: NA; v_call: TRBV18; cdr3_aa: CASSPEQGGGTEAFF; cdr3_nt: TGTGCCAGCTCACCGGAACAGGGGGGGGGCACTGAAGCTTTCTTT
d_call: TRBD1; j_call: TRBJ2-5; clone_size: NA; v_call: TRBV5-8; cdr3_aa: CASSVGQGARETQYF; cdr3_nt: TGTGCCAGCAGCGTCGGACAGGGGGCACGGGAGACCCAGTACTTC
d_call: NA; j_call: TRBJ1-5; clone_size: NA; v_call: TRBV29-1; cdr3_aa: CSVAENSNQPQHF; cdr3_nt: TGCAGCGTGGCAGAGAATAGCAATCAGCCCCAGCATTTT
d_call: NA; j_call: TRBJ1-4; clone_size: NA; v_call: TRBV25-1; cdr3_aa: CASRAAWREKLFF; cdr3_nt: TGTGCCAGCCGGGCGGCCTGGCGGGAAAAACTGTTTTTT
d_call: NA; j_call: TRBJ1-4; clone_size: NA; v_call: TRBV11-2; cdr3_aa: CASSLVAGRVREKLFF; cdr3_nt: TGTGCCAGCAGCTTAGTGGCAGGCAGGGTACGTGAAAAACTGTTTTTT
d_call: NA; j_call: TRBJ2-1; clone_size: NA; v_call: TRBV23-1; cdr3_aa: CAPGAGIYNEQFF; cdr3_nt: TGCGCCCCCGGGGCAGGGATCTACAATGAGCAGTTCTTC
d_call: NA; j_call: TRBJ2-3; clone_size: few; v_call: TRBV7-9; cdr3_aa: CASSSTQGSTDTQYF; cdr3_nt: TGTGCCAGCAGCTCAACACAAGGGAGCACAGATACGCAGTATTTT
d_call: NA; j_call: TRBJ1-2; clone_size: NA; v_call: TRBV4-1; cdr3_aa: CASSQEGDRVGYTF; cdr3_nt: TGCGCCAGCAGCCAAGAGGGGGATCGGGTTGGCTACACCTTC
d_call: TRBD1; j_call: TRBJ1-6; clone_size: NA; v_call: TRBV7-8; cdr3_aa: CASSLDRGHNSPLHF; cdr3_nt: TGTGCCAGCAGCCTTGACAGGGGGCACAATTCACCCCTCCACTTT
d_call: NA; j_call: TRBJ1-6; clone_size: once; v_call: TRBV9; cdr3_aa: CASSSGISPNSPLHF; cdr3_nt: TGTGCCAGCAGCTCAGGGATTTCGCCCAATTCACCCCTCCACTTT
d_call: TRBD2; j_call: TRBJ2-1; clone_size: NA; v_call: TRBV4-3; cdr3_aa: CASSPWTSGGSISSYNEQFF; cdr3_nt: TGCGCCAGCAGCCCTTGGACTAGCGGGGGGTCTATAAGCTCCTACAATGAGCAGTTCTTC
d_call: TRBD1; j_call: TRBJ1-1; clone_size: NA; v_call: TRBV15; cdr3_aa: CATSRDRLMNTEAFF; cdr3_nt: TGTGCCACCAGCCGGGACAGACTCATGAACACTGAAGCTTTCTTT
d_call: NA; j_call: TRBJ2-3; clone_size: NA; v_call: TRBV10-3; cdr3_aa: CAIAQDSSTDTQYF; cdr3_nt: TGTGCCATCGCCCAGGACAGTTCGACAGATACGCAGTATTTT
d_call: NA; j_call: TRBJ2-3; clone_size: NA; v_call: TRBV27; cdr3_aa: CASRSTPSTDTQYF; cdr3_nt: TGTGCCAGCAGATCTACTCCTAGCACAGATACGCAGTATTTT
d_call: NA; j_call: TRBJ2-2; clone_size: NA; v_call: TRBV5-4; cdr3_aa: CASSFSGYTGTGELFF; cdr3_nt: TGTGCCAGCAGCTTTTCGGGTTATACCGGAACCGGGGAGCTGTTTTTT
d_call: NA; j_call: TRBJ1-2; clone_size: NA; v_call: TRBV5-5; cdr3_aa: CASTIGVNYGYTF; cdr3_nt: TGTGCCAGCACCATCGGGGTCAACTATGGCTACACCTTC
d_call: NA; j_call: TRBJ2-2; clone_size: NA; v_call: TRBV5-1; cdr3_aa: CASYPGNTGELFF; cdr3_nt: TGCGCCAGCTATCCGGGGAACACCGGGGAGCTGTTTTTT
d_call: NA; j_call: TRBJ2-2; clone_size: once; v_call: TRBV15; cdr3_aa: CATLVGTGELFF; cdr3_nt: TGTGCCACCCTGGTAGGCACCGGGGAGCTGTTTTTT
d_call: NA; j_call: TRBJ2-7; clone_size: NA; v_call: TRBV11-2; cdr3_aa: CASSYGGTAIYEQYF; cdr3_nt: TGTGCCAGCAGCTACGGGGGGACAGCAATCTACGAGCAGTACTTC
d_call: TRBD2; j_call: TRBJ2-1; clone_size: NA; v_call: TRBV4-3; cdr3_aa: CASSPELAGEQFF; cdr3_nt: TGCGCCAGCAGCCCAGAGTTAGCGGGTGAGCAGTTCTTC
d_call: TRBD2; j_call: TRBJ2-7; clone_size: NA; v_call: TRBV15; cdr3_aa: CATSRDNGGGRMYEQYF; cdr3_nt: TGTGCCACCAGCAGAGATAACGGGGGGGGTCGTATGTACGAGCAGTACTTC
d_call: NA; j_call: TRBJ2-2; clone_size: NA; v_call: TRBV7-6; cdr3_aa: CASSLGTARTSNTGELFF; cdr3_nt: TGTGCCAGCAGCTTAGGGACGGCTAGGACCTCGAACACCGGGGAGCTGTTTTTT
d_call: NA; j_call: TRBJ1-1; clone_size: NA; v_call: TRBV7-6; cdr3_aa: CASSPGEGNTEAFF; cdr3_nt: TGTGCCAGCAGCCCCGGAGAGGGGAACACTGAAGCTTTCTTT
d_call: NA; j_call: TRBJ1-1; clone_size: NA; v_call: TRBV28; cdr3_aa: CASSLFRTVEAFF; cdr3_nt: TGTGCCAGCAGTTTATTCCGGACAGTAGAAGCTTTCTTT
d_call: TRBD1; j_call: TRBJ1-4; clone_size: NA; v_call: TRBV2; cdr3_aa: CASSGGQRPANEKLFF; cdr3_nt: TGTGCCAGCAGTGGGGGACAGCGCCCCGCGAATGAAAAACTGTTTTTT
d_call: NA; j_call: TRBJ1-1; clone_size: NA; v_call: TRBV2; cdr3_aa: CASSYAGANMNTEAFF; cdr3_nt: TGTGCCAGCAGTTACGCGGGTGCCAACATGAACACTGAAGCTTTCTTT
d_call: NA; j_call: TRBJ2-3; clone_size: NA; v_call: TRBV9; cdr3_aa: CASSVVGGTSTDTQYF; cdr3_nt: TGTGCCAGCAGCGTAGTGGGGGGAACTAGCACAGATACGCAGTATTTT
d_call: TRBD1; j_call: TRBJ1-3; clone_size: NA; v_call: TRBV5-1; cdr3_aa: CASSISDRGHAGNTIYF; cdr3_nt: TGCGCCAGCAGTATTTCGGACAGGGGGCATGCTGGAAACACCATATATTTT
d_call: NA; j_call: TRBJ2-5; clone_size: NA; v_call: TRBV20-1; cdr3_aa: CSARHQETQYF; cdr3_nt: TGCAGTGCTAGGCACCAAGAGACCCAGTACTTC